These T cell receptor beta chains were read from a single sample in a study of blood T cell repertoires in COVID-19. The table came from immunoSEQ multiplex PCR; TCRdb's copy has only in-frame clones and leaves some out. In the table there are around 370,000 clones, 85% to 90% of which are singletons. Sequenced sample: peripheral blood. Receptor source: a man younger than 35 with active or convalescent COVID-19. The CDR3 runs from the conserved cysteine through the conserved F or W. D genes are given only for firm matches. Where a row states a size, it is once, few, many or the class of an expanded clone; other rows omit it.

size: -; J: TRBJ2-3; D: TRBD2; V: TRBV4-3; CDR3: CASSQKTSGSLDTQYF; DNA: TGCGCCAGCAGCCAAAAGACTAGCGGGAGTCTAGATACGCAGTATTTT
size: -; J: TRBJ1-2; D: -; V: TRBV15; CDR3: CATSRAHIQYGYTF; DNA: TGTGCCACCAGCAGAGCTCACATTCAGTACGGCTACACCTTC
size: once; J: TRBJ2-2; D: -; V: TRBV3-1/TRBV3-2; CDR3: CASSPSDPSTGELFF; DNA: TGTGCCAGCAGCCCGTCTGATCCCAGCACCGGGGAGCTGTTTTTT
size: many; J: TRBJ2-3; D: TRBD2; V: TRBV19; CDR3: CASSGLAGADTQYF; DNA: TGTGCCAGTAGTGGACTAGCGGGAGCAGATACGCAGTATTTT
size: -; J: TRBJ1-5; D: -; V: TRBV19; CDR3: CASTSYPVSSLPQHF; DNA: TGTGCCAGTACCTCCTACCCTGTGAGTTCCCTCCCCCAGCATTTT
size: once; J: TRBJ2-1; D: TRBD2; V: TRBV7-9; CDR3: CASSLDGKAGGRYEQFF; DNA: TGTGCCAGCAGCTTAGACGGTAAGGCGGGAGGCCGGTATGAGCAGTTCTTC
size: -; J: TRBJ2-7; D: TRBD2; V: TRBV14; CDR3: CASSQFSGRLSYEQYF; DNA: TGTGCCAGCAGCCAATTTAGCGGGAGATTGTCCTACGAGCAGTACTTC
size: -; J: TRBJ2-1; D: TRBD2; V: TRBV27; CDR3: CASSLAGGSWGYNEQFF; DNA: TGTGCCAGCAGTTTAGCGGGAGGGAGCTGGGGTTACAATGAGCAGTTCTTC
size: -; J: TRBJ1-5; D: -; V: TRBV2; CDR3: CASSAGVDQPQHF; DNA: TGTGCCAGCAGTGCGGGGGTCGATCAGCCCCAGCATTTT
size: -; J: TRBJ1-1; D: -; V: TRBV25-1; CDR3: CASSASTGSSTEAFF; DNA: TGTGCCAGCAGTGCTAGCACGGGAAGTAGCACTGAAGCTTTCTTT
size: -; J: TRBJ1-6; D: -; V: TRBV6-5; CDR3: CASSYTEGVNSPLHF; DNA: TGTGCCAGCAGTTACACGGAAGGGGTTAATTCACCCCTCCACTTT
size: few; J: TRBJ2-7; D: -; V: TRBV7-2; CDR3: CASSLARDYEQYF; DNA: TGTGCCAGCAGCTTAGCCAGGGACTACGAGCAGTACTTC
size: -; J: TRBJ1-1; D: -; V: TRBV28; CDR3: CASSLWESSTEAFF; DNA: TGTGCCAGCAGTTTATGGGAGTCCAGCACTGAAGCTTTCTTT
size: -; J: TRBJ2-1; D: TRBD2; V: TRBV27; CDR3: CASSPWLAGNNEQFF; DNA: TGTGCCAGCAGTCCATGGCTAGCGGGGAACAATGAGCAGTTCTTC
size: -; J: TRBJ1-5; D: -; V: TRBV24-1; CDR3: CATSDSAGGSQPQHF; DNA: TGTGCCACCAGTGATTCGGCGGGTGGGAGTCAGCCCCAGCATTTT
size: -; J: TRBJ1-5; D: TRBD1; V: TRBV28; CDR3: CASSRGTGRNQPQHF; DNA: TGTGCCAGCAGCCGCGGGACAGGACGCAATCAGCCCCAGCATTTT
size: once; J: TRBJ2-7; D: TRBD1; V: TRBV6-2/TRBV6-3; CDR3: CASSYQDRGYEQYF; DNA: TGTGCCAGCAGTTATCAGGACAGGGGCTACGAGCAGTACTTC
size: few; J: TRBJ2-7; D: TRBD2; V: TRBV7-9; CDR3: CASSSGLAVYEQYF; DNA: TGTGCCAGCAGCTCGGGACTAGCGGTATACGAGCAGTACTTC
size: -; J: TRBJ1-1; D: -; V: TRBV5-1; CDR3: CASSWETRAAAEAFF; DNA: TGCGCCAGCAGCTGGGAAACCAGGGCTGCTGCAGAAGCTTTCTTT
size: -; J: TRBJ1-2; D: -; V: TRBV4-2; CDR3: CASSQGGPYGYTF; DNA: TGTGCCAGCAGCCAGGGGGGTCCCTATGGCTACACCTTC
size: -; J: TRBJ1-1; D: TRBD1; V: TRBV11-1; CDR3: CASSLRGTEAFF; DNA: TGTGCCAGCAGCCTCAGGGGGACTGAAGCTTTCTTT
size: -; J: TRBJ2-2; D: TRBD1; V: TRBV9; CDR3: CASSVTGGTGELFF; DNA: TGTGCCAGCAGCGTAACAGGGGGCACCGGGGAGCTGTTTTTT